This record concerns one T cell receptor beta chain sequence. Its antigen is currently unknown. This sample is part of a study of graft-versus-host responses after intestinal transplantation. Libraries were prepared by immunoSEQ multiplex PCR; TCRdb keeps only in-frame clonotypes and omits some of them. Among roughly 93,000 clones listed, roughly 90% were seen once. Germline lookup yields CDR1 SGDLS and CDR2 YYNGEE. CDR3 size: 15 residues. With 3 bases clipped from V and 6 bases from J, the junction kept 7 bases outside the gene matches. V usage is TRBV9 and J usage is TRBJ2-3, with 10 nucleotides matching TRBD2. The starting material was unstimulated CD8+ T cells sorted from spleen or lymph node cells, obtained before transplant. The origin of this receptor is a human donor who was the organ donor for an intestinal transplant. CDR3: CASSDSGGPSDTQYF. The DNA for the CDR3 is TGTGCCAGCAGCGATAGCGGGGGGCCCAGCGATACGCAGTATTTT.